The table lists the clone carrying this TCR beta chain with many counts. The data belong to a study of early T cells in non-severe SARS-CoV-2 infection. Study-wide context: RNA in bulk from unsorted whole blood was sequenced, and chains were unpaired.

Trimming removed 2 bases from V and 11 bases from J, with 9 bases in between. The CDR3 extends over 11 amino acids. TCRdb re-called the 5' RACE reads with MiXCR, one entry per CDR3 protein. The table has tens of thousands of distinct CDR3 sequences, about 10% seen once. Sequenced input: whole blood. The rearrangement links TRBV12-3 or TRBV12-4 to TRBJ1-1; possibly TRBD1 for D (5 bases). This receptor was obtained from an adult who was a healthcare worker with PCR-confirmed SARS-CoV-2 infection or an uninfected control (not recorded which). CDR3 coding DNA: TGTGCCAGCAGTTTACAGGGAACGGCTTTCTTT. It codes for CASSLQGTAFF.